Detailed here is one T cell receptor (beta chain). Its antigen target is currently unknown. Per-nucleotide qualities are absent, and no much larger clonotype sits a single base away. The cohort was made up of about 610 healthy bone marrow donors. Cohort members were all nominally healthy when sampled, although unrecorded immune exposures were likely present. The donor was CMV seropositive and was included in the group of 300 or so seropositive cohort members. Each donor provided a peripheral blood sample, and peripheral blood mononuclear cells were used for TCR beta sequencing. The Qiagen DNeasy Blood Extraction Kit was used to extract genomic DNA from the blood cell samples. The library was produced with the immunoSEQ multiplex PCR assay. The multiplex PCR relied on a mix of 60 forward primers for TCR Vbeta segments and 13 reverse primers for TCR Jbeta segments. Amplification of the CDR3 region of rearranged TCR beta genes was performed with a multiplex PCR assay on genomic DNA. Amplified TCR beta libraries were sequenced as 87-base-pair reads on the Illumina HiSeq System. Per the authors' processing: A later analysis tallied 75 million to 95 million unique TCR beta chains across the 666 repertoires, and about 10 million of those chains were shared by two or more donors. Raw reads were error-corrected and collapsed into unique sequences with a nearest-neighbor algorithm that merged closely related sequences to remove PCR and sequencing errors. To assign V, D and J gene segments, CDR3 sequences were aligned to IMGT reference sequences. Each retained sequence needed at least a six-nucleotide match to both a V gene segment and a J gene segment. A rearrangement counted as productive if the CDR3 had no stop codons and remained in frame with V and J, and every other rearrangement counted as non-productive. Following IMGT convention, CDR3 was defined as the stretch from the second conserved V-encoded cysteine up to the conserved J-encoded phenylalanine. Sequences without an unambiguous match to a single V gene segment were excluded from the earlier analysis of a few hundred of the donors. In an earlier analysis of approximately 500 of the donors, a V segment was called functional when productive rearrangements were above 56.7%, and segregating when the standard deviation between donors exceeded 5%. A statistical classification framework was built to diagnose cytomegalovirus status from the catalog of TCR beta chain sequences. In a later analysis, TCR nucleotide sequences were compared against IMGT/GENE-DB human TR gene sequences so that V and J genes could be assigned. The TCRdist pipeline was used in a later analysis to assign CDR3 sequences and most-parsimonious VDJ recombination scenarios. In a later analysis, each TCR beta chain was defined by its CDR3 amino acid sequence together with its V-gene family, and reads without a unique V-gene family were excluded. As a way to deal with suspected cross-contamination and a sequencing artifact, a later analysis dropped approximately 570 nucleotide sequences that were highly shared and had low generation probability. In a later analysis, a clonal expansion index was calculated for each public chain from normalized within-repertoire ranks of inferred template counts. In a later analysis, generation probabilities were computed using a VDJ recombination model fitted to out-of-frame rearrangements, and the results were checked against IGoR. In a later analysis, hypergeometric tests were used to score TCR-TCR, TCR-HLA and TCR-CMV co-occurrence, with a repertoire-size bias correction applied to TCR pairs. False discovery rates were estimated in a later analysis by permuting HLA or CMV assignments 20 times. A later analysis grouped co-occurring TCRs with DBSCAN, adding TCRdist sequence similarity when clustering within HLA-allele-positive subsets. Repertoires with fewer than 30,000 or more than 120,000 public chains, plus five repertoires with anomalous nucleotide sharing, were excluded from co-occurrence clustering. TCRdb's version of the immuneACCESS table is confined to in-frame rearrangements and falls short of the full clone set. An unresolved V gene accounts for under half of the shortfall where checked; the remainder is of unknown origin. D and trimming were read from the DNA, whereas the V and J calls and clone size are those reported in that table. This sample has approximately 120,000 clones in its table, and 85% of those were observed once. Of the sample, approximately 6.7% is held by the ten largest clones.

These data belong to a study of cytomegalovirus exposure and HLA in healthy donors (dated by TCRdb to 2016 to 2017). In the study overall: An earlier analysis of several hundred of the donors reported 276 Gb of sequence data and 117 million unique TCR beta sequences obtained from 180 million or so T cells. Typing coverage differed by locus: A, B, C, DRB1 and DQB1 were typed in roughly 629-630 donors, DQA1 in roughly 510, DPA1 in roughly 590, and DPB1 in approximately 450. Rather than using new phenotypic data, the later analysis identified candidate immune exposures from TCR beta sequences and from how often those sequences occurred across donors. Around 320 gigabases of sequencing data and tens of millions of unique TCR sequences were included in an early release covering several hundred HLA-typed donors. On average, roughly 250,000 unique TCR beta nucleotide sequences were sequenced per donor among 398 genotyped donors of the cohort, with roughly 18% of those sequences being non-productive. Every discovery cohort repertoire had been produced on one sequencing platform. To study patterns of TCR occurrence, a later analysis re-analyzed previously published TCR beta repertoires from around 670 donors and added high-resolution HLA genotyping. HLA typing covered class I and class II loci at four-digit resolution. A separate validation cohort of approximately 120 different subjects was used in addition to the roughly 700-subject first cohort. A handful of DR-DQ haplotypes were handled as single units for association and clustering because linkage in the cohort was strong. The study used immunosequencing to profile the T cell repertoires of more than 650 subjects and linked those repertoires to cytomegalovirus serostatus. Among the 398 genotyped donors, 81% belonged to the genetic ancestry cluster associated with self-reported Caucasian donors. Donor age, sex, ethnicity and CMV serostatus were collected together with the repertoire data. The study aimed to test whether signatures of past pathogen exposure could be identified by cataloging public T cell receptors. To decide whether each TCR beta V gene segment behaved as functional or pseudogenic, an earlier analysis of fewer than 750 of the donors relied on high-throughput TCR beta sequencing. A later genetic analysis took genome-wide SNP genotypes for about three fifths of the roughly 700 donors and used that subset as a discovery cohort. To predict cytomegalovirus infection status, the study brought together high-throughput TCR immunosequencing, statistical association of individual TCRs with disease status, and machine learning. Results the study describes overall, beyond this receptor: Across donors, most TCR sequences were observed very rarely, whereas some public TCRs were present in many individuals. A cluster of highly shared sequence variants was judged likely to represent a technical artifact of the sequencing pipeline. Broadly in line with IMGT annotations, most TCR beta V segments showed up in productive rearrangements about 87% or about 30% of the time in an earlier analysis of approximately 600 of the donors. Cytomegalovirus status was reported to be diagnosed by the classifier with high specificity and sensitivity in both the original and validation cohorts. Roughly uniform sequencing depth across donors was assumed in presence/absence analyses, although this assumption may not hold. A further reported finding was that TCR beta sequences accurately predicted the HLA-A and HLA-B alleles for most subjects in the first cohort. Several of the top co-occurrence clusters appeared to be linked to parvovirus B19, influenza, CMV and Epstein-Barr virus, according to a later analysis. In a later genetic analysis, fewer N-insertions in productive TCRs were reported among donors in an Asian-associated ancestry cluster than the roughly 700-donor mean. A later analysis found that most CMV-associated TCR beta chains appeared HLA-restricted, with HLA associations seemingly driven largely by CMV exposure. The authors suggested that the approach could potentially be extended to other disease states and immunological phenotypes. In a later analysis, HLA-associated TCR beta chains were found to be more clonally expanded and to have lower generation probabilities than equally common non-associated chains. Over 15 rarely observed V segments, including chromosome 9 orphons, were excluded from the earlier analysis of approximately 600 of the donors because counts were too low. This cohort had only TCR beta chains sequenced, and the lack of alpha or paired-chain data limited which features could be detected. An association between a missense DCLRE1C variant and V-gene and J-gene trimming of TCR beta chains was found in a later genetic analysis and replicated in an independent cohort. Some IMGT-functional V segments, including TRBV6-2 and TRBV6-3, could not be distinguished by the 87-base-pair reads and were therefore excluded. In a later analysis, around 17,000 TCR beta sequences were associated with specific HLA alleles at a false discovery rate of 0.05. A total of 150 to 200 TCR beta chains were listed by the study as associated with cytomegalovirus. The only immune exposure information available for the cohort was CMV serostatus. Assigning TCR associations to individual alleles was difficult when HLA alleles, especially DR and DQ, strongly co-occurred. According to a later analysis, TCR association rates differed among HLA loci, with DRB1 alleles showing the most associated TCRs and HLA-C alleles showing the fewest. HLA typing was unavailable for some donors at each locus, so association tests used only the typed subset. In vitro tests confirmed that a few of the cytomegalovirus-associated TCR beta chains recognize cytomegalovirus antigens. Correlated functional status among segregating V segments might reflect linkage disequilibrium, but an unknown experimental factor could not be ruled out.

Looking up the germline V gene yields CDR1 SNHLY and CDR2 FYNNEI. Germline trimming amounts to 6 bases on V and 4 bases on J, with 9 as the count of junction bases outside the gene matches. The CDR3 covers 14 residues, taking in both the cysteine and the phenylalanine. Only the CDR3 DNA is retained, 42 bases long and in frame from the first base. The V gene is TRBV2 and the J gene is TRBJ2-7, and 7 junctional nucleotides match TRBD1. The source of this sequence is a woman aged 25 to 39 in good health and CMV-seropositive. Sequencing was done on a sample of PBMCs. The DNA is TGTGCCAGCAGAATCGACAGGGAAGTATACGAGCAGTACTTC. It is translated as CASRIDREVYEQYF. Beyond the CDR3, the reference TRBV2 and TRBJ2-7 genes provide the residues; the full variable domain reads: EPEVTQTPSHQVTQMGQEVILRCVPISNHLYFYWYRQILGQKVEFLVSFYNNEISEKSEIFDDQFSVERPDGSNFTLKIRSTKLEDSAMYFCASRIDREVYEQYFGPGTRLTVT.